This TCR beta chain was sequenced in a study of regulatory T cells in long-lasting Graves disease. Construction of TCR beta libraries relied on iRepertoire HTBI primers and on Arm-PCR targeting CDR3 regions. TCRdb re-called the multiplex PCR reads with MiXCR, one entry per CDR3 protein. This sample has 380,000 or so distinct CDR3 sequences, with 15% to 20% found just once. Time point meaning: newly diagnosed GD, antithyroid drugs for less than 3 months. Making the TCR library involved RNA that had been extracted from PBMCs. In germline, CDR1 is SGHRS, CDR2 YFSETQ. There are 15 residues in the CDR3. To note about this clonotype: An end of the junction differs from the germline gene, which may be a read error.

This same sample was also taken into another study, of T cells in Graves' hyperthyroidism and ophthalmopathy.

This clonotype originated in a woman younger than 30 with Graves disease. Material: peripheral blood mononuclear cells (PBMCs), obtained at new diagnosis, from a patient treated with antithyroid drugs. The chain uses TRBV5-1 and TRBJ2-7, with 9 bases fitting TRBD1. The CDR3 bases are TGTGCCAGCAGCTTAAGGACAGGGGACTCCTACGAGCAGTACTTC. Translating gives CASSLRTGDSYEQYF.